Each of the 27 T cell receptor beta chains below was sequenced from the same sample in a study of T cells in Graves' hyperthyroidism and ophthalmopathy (dated by TCRdb to about 2019). Library construction relied on multiplex PCR. Sequencing instrument: Illumina HiSeq 2000. The TCR beta CDR3 regions were amplified from the RNA transcripts. The TCR CDR3 was subjected to a first round of RT-PCR using the HTBI primer set and the Qiagen OneStep RT-PCR kit. The raw public data were reprocessed by TCRdb itself: fastp quality trimming at Q25, MiXCR clonotype calling, in-frame beta chains only. Every CDR3 protein is listed once, alongside the most common genes and DNA of its rows. For this sample there are hundreds of thousands of distinct CDR3 sequences; less than 20% appear just once. The top ten clones comprise 28% of the sample. The sequenced material came from blood. Every receptor here comes from a woman younger than 35 with Graves' hyperthyroidism that later progressed to Graves' ophthalmopathy.

In its sample, this clonotype was seen many times. The V gene is TRBV7-2, the J gene TRBJ2-3; TRBD1 matches 7 bases. CDR1 and CDR2 (germline): SGHTA, FQGNSA. V lost 5 bases and J lost 5; bases outside the gene matches: 10. The CDR3 is made up of 15 amino acids. CDR3 nucleotides: TGTGCCAGCAGCCTAGGGACAGTCCGCGGAGATACGCAGTATTTT. Protein sequence: CASSLGTVRGDTQYF. The complete variable domain, with remaining parts taken from reference TRBV7-2 and TRBJ2-3, reads GAGVSQSPSNKVTEKGKDVELRCDPISGHTALYWYRQSLGQGLEFLIYFQGNSAPDKSGLPSDRFSAERTGGSVSTLTIQRTQQEDSAVYLCASSLGTVRGDTQYFGPGTRLTVL.

In its sample, this clonotype was seen many times. The rearrangement links TRBV7-9 to TRBJ2-1; the D gene is possibly TRBD2 (6 bases). The germline gives CDR1 SEHNR, CDR2 FQNEAQ (reference sequence). The CDR3 length is 16 residues. V was trimmed by 5 bases and J by 10 bases, leaving 24 bases between them. The CDR3 DNA sequence: TGTGCCAGCAGCGGGGGACTCGCGGAGATGGACGGAGAGCAGTTCTTC. Amino acids: CASSGGLAEMDGEQFF.

At least ten counts were recorded for this clonotype. The J gene is TRBJ2-2, the V gene TRBV12-3 or TRBV12-4, with 10 bases identical to TRBD2. V dropped 3 bases and J dropped 5; count of bases not matched to a gene: 3. This CDR3 has 15 residues. The CDR3 loop reads CASSLSGRVTGELFF. The CDR3 DNA reads as TGTGCCAGCAGTTTGAGCGGGAGGGTAACCGGGGAGCTGTTTTTT.

The chain employs TRBV4-2 and TRBJ2-3, with 11 bases aligning to TRBD2. Germline CDR1 and CDR2: LGHNA and YNFKEQ. The length of the CDR3 is 16 residues. V was pared by 0 bases and J by 4 bases, with 3 bases of the junction left unmatched. The CDR3 DNA reads TGTGCCAGCAGCCAAGATGCTAGCGGGAGGTCAGATACGCAGTATTTT. This translates into CASSQDASGRSDTQYF.

This clonotype was counted many times. The rearrangement uses TRBV28 and TRBJ2-6; D call uncertain. Per germline, CDR1 MDHEN and CDR2 SYDVKM. V was pared by 7 bases and J by 1 base, with 5 bases between. The CDR3 extends over 13 amino acids. The CDR3 nucleotides are TGTGCCAGCAAGAGGTCTGGGGCCAACGTCCTGACTTTC. This translates into CASKRSGANVLTF.

Ten or more counts support this clonotype. The V call is TRBV18, the J call TRBJ2-7, with 9 bases lining up with TRBD1. Germline CDR1 is KGHSH and CDR2 is LQKENI. The CDR3 spans 15 residues. Trimming took 6 bases from V and 5 from J; bases not matched to a gene: 11. CDR3: CASSPPGTGPHEQYF. CDR3 in DNA: TGTGCCAGCTCGCCCCCCGGGACAGGGCCCCACGAGCAGTACTTC. The complete variable domain, with remaining parts taken from reference TRBV18 and TRBJ2-7, reads NAGVMQNPRHLVRRRGQEARLRCSPMKGHSHVYWYRQLPEEGLKFMVYLQKENIIDESGMPKERFSAEFPKEGPSILRIQQVVRGDSAAYFCASSPPGTGPHEQYFGPGTRLTVT.

In this sample, this clonotype turned up a few times. The chain links TRBV10-3 to TRBJ1-2; D may be TRBD1 (5 bases). This CDR3 region has 13 residues. CDR1 and CDR2 from the germline V gene are ENHRY and SYGVKD. V was clipped by 8 bases and J by 4 bases, with 14 bases between them. The CDR3 DNA reads as TGTGCCATCTCCCCGGGACTCTCCTATGGCTACACCTTC. This translates into CAISPGLSYGYTF.

This clonotype has ten or more counts. This rearrangement joins TRBV28 to TRBJ2-4; a weak D match, TRBD2 (7 bases). Germline CDR1 and CDR2: MDHEN and SYDVKM. Trimming removed 6 bases at V and 3 bases at J, with 21 bases between. The CDR3 extends over 17 amino acids. CDR3 bases: TGTGCCAGCAGACCTCCTTGGGGGGAGGGGGTCAAAAACATTCAGTACTTC. This sequence encodes CASRPPWGEGVKNIQYF.

The genes are TRBV27 and TRBJ2-3; D is uncertain. Trimming took off 5 bases at V and 2 bases at J, with 14 bases between the two ends. The CDR3 totals 15 residues. Germline V gene data show CDR1 as MNHEY and CDR2 as SMNVEV (reference sequence). CDR3 sequence: CASSPRGYDTDTQYF. The CDR3 coding sequence is TGTGCCAGCAGTCCGCGCGGTTATGACACAGATACGCAGTATTTT.

In this sample, this clonotype turned up many times. This chain joins TRBV2 and TRBJ2-2; TRBD2 agrees at 8 bases. From germline, CDR1 is SNHLY and CDR2 FYNNEI. Losses at the gene ends were 8 bases for V and 6 bases for J; bases not matched to a gene: 11. This CDR3 is 15 amino acids long. The CDR3 DNA reads as TGTGCCAGCGTCAGAAGCGGGAGTGAGTCCGGGGAGCTGTTTTTT. Protein sequence: CASVRSGSESGELFF.

The sample holds many counts of this clonotype. The chain recombines TRBV6-2 or TRBV6-3 with TRBJ1-1; D remains unclear. Trimming took 2 bases from V and 4 from J, leaving 17 bases between them. This CDR3 region has 16 residues. The V gene's germline CDR1 is MNHEY and CDR2 SVGEGT. The CDR3 region has the DNA TGTGCCAGCAGTTACCTATCAACACGGAGAGTCACTGAAGCTTTCTTT. Protein product: CASSYLSTRRVTEAFF.

The V and J genes are TRBV3-1 and TRBJ2-7, with TRBD2 identical over 8 bases. V lost 1 base to trimming and J lost 0 bases; unmatched junction nucleotides: 14. From germline, CDR1 is LGHDT and CDR2 YNNKEL (reference sequence). CDR3 size: 19 residues. CDR3 in DNA: TGTGCCAGCAGCCAAGTTCCTCCTTTAGCGGGACCGAGCTCCTACGAGCAGTACTTC. Amino acids: CASSQVPPLAGPSSYEQYF.

Ten or more counts support this clonotype. The gene calls are TRBV2 and TRBJ2-7; 7 bases are a match to TRBD1. J lost 2 bases, V lost 6 bases, and 10 bases had no gene match. The CDR3 is 15 amino acids. The germline V gene encodes CDR1 SNHLY and CDR2 FYNNEI. This CDR3 reads CASSIRQGGAYEQYF. CDR3 DNA: TGTGCCAGCAGCATCAGACAGGGTGGCGCCTACGAGCAGTACTTC. The entire variable domain, with the rest obtained from reference TRBV2 and TRBJ2-7, is as follows: EPEVTQTPSHQVTQMGQEVILRCVPISNHLYFYWYRQILGQKVEFLVSFYNNEISEKSEIFDDQFSVERPDGSNFTLKIRSTKLEDSAMYFCASSIRQGGAYEQYFGPGTRLTVT.

This clonotype came up many times. The chain is built from TRBV12-3 or TRBV12-4 and TRBJ2-7; D is ambiguous. This CDR3 spans 12 amino acids. Trimming left V 5 bases short and J 3 bases short, with 8 bases between. The CDR3 reads CASSIFLYEQYF. For the CDR3, the DNA is TGTGCCAGCAGTATCTTTCTCTACGAGCAGTACTTC.

This clonotype was seen many times. This sequence joins TRBV11-2 and TRBJ2-7; 13 bases agree with TRBD2. There are 17 residues in the CDR3. With 2 bases clipped from V and 3 bases from J, the junction kept 7 bases outside the gene matches. Germline V gene sequence: CDR1 SGHAT, CDR2 FQNNGV. The DNA for the CDR3 is TGTGCCAGCAGCTTACGACTAGCGGGAGGTGAGCTCTACGAGCAGTACTTC. Protein sequence: CASSLRLAGGELYEQYF.

This clonotype was recorded many times. This chain joins TRBV7-3 and TRBJ2-1; D not resolved. Germline-derived CDR1 and CDR2 are SGHTA and FQGTGA. Trimming removed 5 bases from V and 0 bases from J, with 8 bases in between. This CDR3 contains 14 residues. In DNA form, the CDR3 reads TGTGCCAGCAGCCCAACGCGCTCCTACAATGAGCAGTTCTTC. Protein sequence: CASSPTRSYNEQFF.

This clonotype was counted many times. The V and J genes are TRBV12-3 or TRBV12-4 and TRBJ2-3, with D unclear. Deletions cut 6 bases from V and 3 bases from J, with 19 bases between. The CDR3 has 16 amino acids. This chain's CDR3 is CASSEPRQVGTDTQYF. As DNA, the CDR3 is TGTGCCAGCAGCGAACCCCGCCAAGTGGGGACAGATACGCAGTATTTT.

In this sample, this clonotype turned up many times. The chain uses TRBV12-5 and TRBJ2-3; 8 bases fit TRBD2. The trim removed 6 bases at V and 0 bases at J, leaving 14 bases unmatched. CDR1 and CDR2 from the germline V gene are LGHNT and FRNRAP. The CDR3 spans 18 residues. CDR3: CASGLRLAGGSSTDTQYF. CDR3 in DNA: TGTGCTAGTGGACTGAGGCTAGCGGGTGGCTCTAGCACAGATACGCAGTATTTT.

This clonotype was found many times. V gene TRBV3-1 combines with J gene TRBJ2-3, with D possibly TRBD2 on 6 matching bases. CDR1 LGHDT and CDR2 YNNKEL come from the germline V gene (reference sequence). V lost 3 bases and J 1 base, leaving 8 bases between the germline ends. There are 14 residues in the CDR3. This CDR3 is CASSQRDGTDTQYF. The DNA of the CDR3 is TGTGCCAGCAGCCAGCGGGACGGCACAGATACGCAGTATTTT.

Only a few counts were recorded for this clonotype. V is TRBV7-8 and J is TRBJ2-1; 11 bases fit TRBD2. V lost 1 base, J lost 4 bases, and 3 bases stayed unmatched. Germline V gives CDR1 SGHVS, CDR2 FQNEAQ. The CDR3 contains 16 residues. This CDR3 reads CASSLEGLAVYNEQFF. The DNA of the CDR3 is TGTGCCAGCAGCTTAGAGGGACTAGCGGTTTACAATGAGCAGTTCTTC.

This clonotype has a handful of counts. The chain uses TRBV5-1 and TRBJ2-1; the match to TRBD2 covers 9 bases. The ends lost 4 bases at V and 8 bases at J; junction bases unmatched: 7. Germline V gene data show CDR1 as SGHRS and CDR2 as YFSETQ. There are 14 residues in the CDR3. The DNA for the CDR3 is TGCGCCAGCAGCCCGACTAGCGGAGACGATGAGCAGTTCTTC. Protein sequence: CASSPTSGDDEQFF.

This rearrangement joins TRBV6-6 to TRBJ1-3; D is uncertain. The CDR3 sequence is 16 residues long. V lost 0 bases and J lost 2, with 11 bases in between. Germline CDR1 and CDR2: MNHNY and SVGAGI (reference sequence). DNA of the CDR3: TGTGCCAGCAGTTACTCAGGTCTGGGAACTGGAAACACCATATATTTT. Encoded protein: CASSYSGLGTGNTIYF.

This chain links TRBV7-9 with TRBJ2-2; D uncertain. This CDR3 has 16 residues. Trimming pared 6 bases from V and 0 bases from J, leaving 14 bases between. Germline lookup yields CDR1 SEHNR and CDR2 FQNEAQ (reference sequence). The DNA for the CDR3 is TGTGCCAGCAGGGATCGCATAGCATCGAACACCGGGGAGCTGTTTTTT. Its translation is CASRDRIASNTGELFF.

This clonotype was detected only a few times. The chain employs TRBV19 and TRBJ2-1; 7 nucleotides line up with TRBD2. V lost 5 bases, J lost 13 bases, and 17 bases stayed unmatched. Looked up from germline, CDR1 is LNHDA and CDR2 is SQIVND (reference sequence). The CDR3 runs 15 residues. The CDR3 coding sequence is TGTGCCAGTAGTTATGCGGGGGAGACGGACCTAACTCAGTTCTTC. Its protein product is CASSYAGETDLTQFF. Drawing the rest from reference TRBV19 and TRBJ2-1, the complete variable domain is DGGITQSPKYLFRKEGQNVTLSCEQNLNHDAMYWYRQDPGQGLRLIYYSQIVNDFQKGDIAEGYSVSREKKESFPLTVTSAQKNPTAFYLCASSYAGETDLTQFFGPGTRLTVL.

This clonotype appeared many times. This chain joins TRBV7-3 and TRBJ2-7; TRBD1 matches 8 bases. Unmatched junction bases numbered 3, after V lost 4 bases and J lost 4 bases. The CDR3 is made up of 13 amino acids. The V gene's germline CDR1 is SGHTA and CDR2 FQGTGA. In DNA form, the CDR3 reads TGTGCCAGCAGCTCTTACAGGGGGTACGAGCAGTACTTC. It specifies CASSSYRGYEQYF.

A word on this clonotype: Given a much more abundant clone one base away, this may be a read error. The gene calls are TRBV7-9 and TRBJ2-5, with D perhaps given as TRBD1 or TRBD2 (5 bases each). The CDR3 spans 15 residues. Germline CDR1 is SEHNR and CDR2 is FQNEAQ (reference sequence). The CDR3: CASSLGGVVKETRYF. DNA for the CDR3: TGTGCCAGCAGCTTAGGAGGGGTGGTTAAAGAGACCCGGTACTTC.

The table lists this clonotype with a few counts. A read error may be the cause here, since a much bigger clone is one base away. This chain links TRBV20-1 with TRBJ2-7; the match to TRBD1 covers 9 bases. Germline V gene lookup returns CDR1 DFQATT and CDR2 SNEGSKA (reference sequence). CDR3 size: 15 residues. The V gene end was trimmed by 2 bases and the J gene end by 5 bases; junction bases not matched to a gene: 10. CDR3 loop: CSARPPGQGFHEQYF. DNA for the CDR3: TGCAGTGCTAGACCCCCGGGACAGGGTTTTCACGAGCAGTACTTC.